This paragraph covers one T cell receptor (beta chain) sequence. Its antigen is still unknown. Germline CDR1 reads SNHLY; CDR2 reads FYNNEI. This CDR3 is built from 16 residues. Trimming pared 5 bases from V and 3 bases from J, leaving 17 bases between. These data are taken from a study of shared clonotypes between healthy human individuals. Study-level results: Against clonotypes common to all four donors, non-shared ones had lower generation probabilities.

TCRdb keeps only in-frame clones here, not all; method: immunoSEQ multiplex PCR. The repertoire includes hundreds of thousands of clones, approximately 75% of them detected once, and about 1.7% sits in the top ten. The rearrangement links TRBV2 to TRBJ2-4; D might be TRBD2 (7 bases). The specimen sequenced was memory CD4+ T cells sorted from blood. Subset indicated: CD45RA-negative fraction. The TCR was taken from a woman aged 25 to 39 in good health. The chain's CDR3 is CASSSRGAYGKNIQYF. The CDR3 coding sequence is TGTGCCAGCAGTTCCCGGGGGGCGTATGGCAAAAACATTCAGTACTTC.